This T cell receptor (beta chain) was documented in a study of blood T cells in healthy people across ages. As for this clonotype: Its specificity is not known.

Overall study findings and caveats: Unknown CMV status may confound age-related changes in expanded clones. Significant beta diversity loss was already apparent by age around 36, declining roughly linearly.

Donors ranged from about 6 to 90 years old and were healthy Caucasians in Russia. The germline V gene encodes CDR1 MDHEN and CDR2 SYDVKM. V shed 9 bases and J 10 bases; nucleotides not matched to a gene: 9. The CDR3 spans 13 residues. Primed by a sample-barcoded 5' primer and a J-beta primer mix, a second PCR proceeded for roughly 6 to 12 cycles. Through a template-switch adaptor with 12 random nucleotides, each cDNA molecule received a tag. MiXCR was run by TCRdb on the 5' RACE reads, yielding one entry per CDR3 protein. This sample has 800,000 to 1,000,000 distinct CDR3 sequences; about 44% occur once, and the top ten carry around an eighth.

V and J are TRBV28 and TRBJ1-4, with TRBD1 identical over 9 bases. Material: blood. The source of this sequence is a young man in good health. The chain's CDR3 is CASTGGKGGKLFF. CDR3 DNA: TGTGCCAGTACAGGGGGCAAAGGGGGAAAACTGTTTTTT.